This TCR beta chain is from a study of shared clonotypes between healthy human individuals. The naive CD8 population came from CD45RO-negative cells selected for CCR7, without terminally differentiated effector memory CD45RA+ cells. Repertoires were generated with immunoSEQ multiplex PCR, while TCRdb's copy carries only in-frame clones and drops some. This table has some 2 million clones, about 95% appearing once. Germline V gene lookup returns CDR1 PRHDT and CDR2 FYEKMQ (reference sequence). There are 14 residues in the CDR3. V was trimmed by 4 bases and J by 8 bases, leaving 14 bases between them. This receptor was obtained from a man aged 18-30 years in good health. This chain connects TRBV13 to TRBJ1-4; D might be TRBD1 (6 bases). Specimen: naive CD8+ T cells sorted from blood. The CDR3 protein is CASSSKTGLEKLFF. In DNA form, the CDR3 reads TGTGCCAGCAGCTCGAAGACAGGACTGGAAAAACTGTTTTTT.